The 18 T cell receptor beta chains below all came from one sample that was sequenced in a study of identical twins. From the 5' RACE reads, TCRdb called clonotypes with MiXCR, one entry per CDR3 protein. The data show 210,000 or so distinct CDR3 sequences, around 8% seen once. These data also featured in a second study, about yellow fever vaccine responses in identical twins.

The specimen sequenced was memory (CD45RO+) T cells sorted from blood. These receptor sequences come from a woman aged 18-29 years in good health.

The V and J genes are TRBV12-3 or TRBV12-4 and TRBJ1-3; D might be TRBD1 (6 bases). The CDR3 is 15 amino acids. V dropped 5 bases and J dropped 5 bases, with 16 bases sitting between them. The CDR3 protein is CASSEARGSRNTIYF. The CDR3, as DNA: TGTGCCAGCAGTGAAGCCAGGGGATCTAGAAACACCATATATTTT.

In its sample, this clonotype was seen many times. The chain employs TRBV20-1 and TRBJ2-1; 7 nucleotides align to TRBD2. J was trimmed by 10 bases and V by 0 bases; bases with no gene match: 0. The CDR3 has 11 amino acids. Germline V lookup: CDR1 DFQATT, CDR2 SNEGSKA (reference sequence). For the CDR3, the DNA is TGCAGTGCTAGAGAGGGACTAGAGCAGTTCTTC. Residues: CSAREGLEQFF.

This clonotype was picked up many times. V usage is TRBV5-1 and J usage is TRBJ1-1, with D unresolved. V was cut by 0 bases and J by 7 bases, with 16 bases left in between. The germline CDR1 and CDR2 sequences are SGHRS and YFSETQ. The CDR3 has 15 residues. The DNA for the CDR3 is TGCGCCAGCAGCTTGGCCTCGCCTTTTGGGGATGAAGCTTTCTTT. This gives the protein CASSLASPFGDEAFF.

This chain joins TRBV7-7 and TRBJ1-4; unclear D gene. The CDR3 consists of 10 residues. Germline V gives CDR1 SSHAT, CDR2 FNYEAQ (reference sequence). CDR3 nucleotide sequence: TGTGCTAGCGGGAAGGAAAAACTGTTTTTT. Its protein product is CASGKEKLFF. Based on the CDR3 plus reference TRBV7-7 and TRBJ1-4, the full variable domain is GAGVSQSPRYKVTKRGQDVTLRCDPISSHATLYWYQQALGQGPEFLTYFNYEAQPDKSGLPSDRFSAERPEGSISTLTIQRTEQRDSAMYRCASGKEKLFFGSGTQLSVL.

This clonotype has ten or more counts. The chain combines TRBV29-1 with TRBJ2-7; 9 nucleotides agree with TRBD1. The V and J ends lost 2 bases and 4 bases, in that order; junction bases with no gene match: 3. This CDR3 comprises 13 residues. CDR1 is SQVTM and CDR2 is ANQGSEA in the germline V gene. CDR3 region: CSVETGGDYEQYF. The CDR3 bases are TGCAGCGTTGAAACAGGGGGCGATTACGAGCAGTACTTC.

This chain links TRBV7-9 with TRBJ2-1; D call uncertain. The length of the CDR3 is 15 residues. V was trimmed by 0 bases and J by 2 bases, leaving 8 bases between them. Germline V gene lookup returns CDR1 SEHNR and CDR2 FQNEAQ (reference sequence). The chain's CDR3 is CASSLARPAYNEQFF. The CDR3 coding sequence is TGTGCCAGCAGCTTAGCTAGGCCTGCCTACAATGAGCAGTTCTTC.

This clonotype was seen more than once but under ten times. This rearrangement joins TRBV5-6 to TRBJ2-1; D is possibly TRBD2 (6 bases). CDR1 and CDR2 (germline): SGHDT, YYEEEE. Trimming stripped 4 bases from V and 4 bases from J, with 15 bases between. The CDR3 consists of 15 residues. The CDR3 DNA follows: TGTGCCAGCAGCGCGCGCCGGGACTGGTACAATGAGCAGTTCTTC. Amino acid sequence: CASSARRDWYNEQFF.

The chain uses TRBV9 and TRBJ2-1; TRBD2 is a possible D gene (6 bases). Trimming removed 0 bases at V and 12 bases at J, with 19 bases between. In germline, CDR1 is SGDLS, CDR2 YYNGEE. CDR3 length: 15 amino acids. CDR3 region: CASSVAASAGSSQFF. As DNA, the CDR3 is TGTGCCAGCAGCGTAGCGGCTAGCGCGGGATCCTCGCAGTTCTTC.

The rearrangement joins TRBV7-8 to TRBJ2-7; unclear D gene. Germline lookup yields CDR1 SGHVS and CDR2 FQNEAQ. The V end lost 5 bases, the J end lost 3 bases, and 11 bases lay between the germline ends. This CDR3 is built from 13 residues. CDR3: CASSPSRFYEQYF. DNA for the CDR3: TGTGCCAGCAGCCCGAGTAGATTCTACGAGCAGTACTTC. Variable domain in full (rest from reference TRBV7-8 and TRBJ2-7): GAGVSQSPRYKVAKRGQDVALRCDPISGHVSLFWYQQALGQGPEFLTYFQNEAQLDKSGLPSDRFFAERPEGSVSTLKIQRTQQEDSAVYLCASSPSRFYEQYFGPGTRLTVT.

This clonotype was detected ten times or more. The genes are TRBV4-2 and TRBJ2-2, with D possibly TRBD2 on 5 matching bases. The CDR3 loop spans 15 amino acids. Trimming took 1 base from V and 2 from J, leaving 8 bases between them. Germline values: CDR1 LGHNA, CDR2 YNFKEQ. The CDR3 sequence: CASSQADSNTGELFF. The CDR3 bases are TGTGCCAGCAGCCAAGCGGACTCAAACACCGGGGAGCTGTTTTTT.

This clonotype occurred many times. The V and J genes are TRBV12-3 or TRBV12-4 and TRBJ2-2, with D possibly being TRBD1 (5 bases). With 0 bases removed from V and 6 bases from J, the gap between germline ends came to 5 bases. The CDR3 length is 13 residues. The CDR3 region is CASSLAGAGELFF. In DNA, the CDR3 is TGTGCCAGCAGTTTAGCAGGGGCCGGGGAGCTGTTTTTT.

This clonotype was picked up a small number of times. The chain is built from TRBV3-1 and TRBJ1-1; 7 bases are shared with TRBD1. Germline V gene sequence: CDR1 LGHDT, CDR2 YNNKEL (reference sequence). Germline trimming cut 5 bases from V and 7 bases from J; bases unmatched to any gene: 4. There are 12 residues in the CDR3. This CDR3 is CASSFGQDEAFF. CDR3 DNA sequence: TGTGCCAGCAGCTTCGGACAGGATGAAGCTTTCTTT.

The chain recombines TRBV7-2 with TRBJ1-4; 9 nucleotides match TRBD1. This CDR3 is 15 amino acids long. V shed 5 bases and J 8 bases; nucleotides not matched to a gene: 9. CDR1 and CDR2 from the germline V gene are SGHTA and FQGNSA. CDR3 in amino acids: CASSEGQGMREKLFF. Here the CDR3 DNA reads TGTGCCAGCAGCGAGGGACAGGGAATGAGGGAAAAACTGTTTTTT.

The chain uses TRBV20-1 and TRBJ2-1; D is ambiguous. Per germline, CDR1 DFQATT and CDR2 SNEGSKA (reference sequence). CDR3 length: 14 amino acids. The V end lost 7 bases, the J end lost 0 bases, and 13 bases lay between the germline ends. The CDR3 region is CSVLVENSYNEQFF. DNA for the CDR3: TGCAGTGTTCTAGTAGAAAACTCCTACAATGAGCAGTTCTTC.

The DNA of the CDR3 is TGTGCCAGCAGTTTATCAGTACGGCCGAACACTGAAGCTTTCTTT. Protein: CASSLSVRPNTEAFF. The genes are TRBV28 and TRBJ1-1; no reliable D call. The germline gives CDR1 MDHEN, CDR2 SYDVKM. Trimming removed 1 base at V and 1 base at J, with 10 bases between. CDR3 length equals 15 residues. Full variable domain (remainder filled in from reference TRBV28 and TRBJ1-1): DVKVTQSSRYLVKRTGEKVFLECVQDMDHENMFWYRQDPGLGLRLIYFSYDVKMKEKGDIPEGYSVSREKKERFSLILESASTNQTSMYLCASSLSVRPNTEAFFGQGTRLTVV.

This clonotype has a handful of counts. This sequence joins TRBV6-4 and TRBJ2-1; 7 nucleotides align to TRBD1. CDR3 length equals 15 residues. CDR1 and CDR2 (germline): MRHNA, SNTAGT. V trimming: 3 bases; J trimming: 4 bases; junction bases outside the gene matches: 6. This CDR3 reads CASSDSTGAYNEQFF. The CDR3 DNA reads TGTGCCAGCAGTGATAGCACAGGGGCTTACAATGAGCAGTTCTTC.

The table lists this clonotype with a few counts. The chain recombines TRBV20-1 with TRBJ1-2; D gene uncertain. V was trimmed by 5 bases and J by 4 bases, leaving 8 bases between them. The CDR3 sequence is 11 residues long. Germline V gene data show CDR1 as DFQATT and CDR2 as SNEGSKA (reference sequence). The CDR3 DNA is TGCAGTGCTTTGCGAGGCTATGGCTACACCTTC. This sequence encodes CSALRGYGYTF.

This clonotype was counted only a few times. The rearrangement links TRBV25-1 to TRBJ2-3, with a weak D call TRBD2 (6 bases). This CDR3 has 15 residues. Per germline, CDR1 MGHDK and CDR2 SYGVNS. Trimming removed 1 base at V and 6 bases at J, with 14 bases between. The CDR3 loop reads CASSEFREALDTQYF. CDR3 nucleotide sequence: TGTGCCAGCAGTGAATTTAGGGAGGCCTTGGATACGCAGTATTTT.